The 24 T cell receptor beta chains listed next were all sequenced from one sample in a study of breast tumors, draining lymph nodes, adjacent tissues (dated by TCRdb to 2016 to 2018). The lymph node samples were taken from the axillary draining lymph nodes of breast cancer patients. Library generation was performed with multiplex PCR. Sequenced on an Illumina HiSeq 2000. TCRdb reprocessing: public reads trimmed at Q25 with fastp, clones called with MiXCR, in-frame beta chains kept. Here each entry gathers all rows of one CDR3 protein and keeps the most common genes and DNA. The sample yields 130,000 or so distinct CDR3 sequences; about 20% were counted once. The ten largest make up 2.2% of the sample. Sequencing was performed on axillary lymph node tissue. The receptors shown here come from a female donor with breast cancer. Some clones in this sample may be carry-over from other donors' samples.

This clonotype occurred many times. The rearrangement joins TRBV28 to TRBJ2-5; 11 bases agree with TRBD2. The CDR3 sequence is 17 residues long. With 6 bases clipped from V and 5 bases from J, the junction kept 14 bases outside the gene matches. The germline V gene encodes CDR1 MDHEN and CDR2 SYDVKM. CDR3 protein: CASRPQGLAGGGETQYF. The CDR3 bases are TGTGCCAGCAGGCCTCAGGGGCTAGCGGGAGGCGGGGAGACCCAGTACTTC.

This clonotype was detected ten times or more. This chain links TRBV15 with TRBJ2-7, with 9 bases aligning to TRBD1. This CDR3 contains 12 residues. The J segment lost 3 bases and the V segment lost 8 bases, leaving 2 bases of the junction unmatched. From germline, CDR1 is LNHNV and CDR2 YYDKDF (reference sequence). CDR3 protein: CATGDRVYEQYF. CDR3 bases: TGTGCCACCGGGGACAGGGTCTACGAGCAGTACTTC.

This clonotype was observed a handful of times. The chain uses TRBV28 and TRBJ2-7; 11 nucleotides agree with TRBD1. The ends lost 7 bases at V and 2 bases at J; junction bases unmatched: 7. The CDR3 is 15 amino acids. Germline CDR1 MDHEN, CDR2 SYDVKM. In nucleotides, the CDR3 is TGTGCCAGCATTGACCCGGGACAGGGGGCCTACGAGCAGTACTTC. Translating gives CASIDPGQGAYEQYF.

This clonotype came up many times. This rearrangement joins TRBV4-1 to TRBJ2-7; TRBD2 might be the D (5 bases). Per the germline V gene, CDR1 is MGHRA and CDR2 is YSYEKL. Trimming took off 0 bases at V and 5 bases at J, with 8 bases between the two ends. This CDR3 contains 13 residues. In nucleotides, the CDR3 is TGCGCCAGCAGCCAAGATCTAGCTCACGAGCAGTACTTC. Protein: CASSQDLAHEQYF.

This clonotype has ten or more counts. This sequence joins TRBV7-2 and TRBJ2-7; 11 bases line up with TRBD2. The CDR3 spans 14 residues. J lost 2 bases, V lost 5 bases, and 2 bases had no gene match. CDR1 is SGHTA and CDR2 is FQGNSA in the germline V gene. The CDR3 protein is CASSPGLAAYEQYF. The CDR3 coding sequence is TGTGCCAGCAGCCCGGGACTAGCGGCCTACGAGCAGTACTTC.

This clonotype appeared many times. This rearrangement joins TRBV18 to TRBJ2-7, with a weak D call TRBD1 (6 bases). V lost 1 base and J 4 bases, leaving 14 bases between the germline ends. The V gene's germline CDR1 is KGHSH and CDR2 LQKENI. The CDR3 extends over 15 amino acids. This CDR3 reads CASSPRYQGTYEQYF. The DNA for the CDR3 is TGTGCCAGCTCACCACGGTACCAGGGGACATACGAGCAGTACTTC.

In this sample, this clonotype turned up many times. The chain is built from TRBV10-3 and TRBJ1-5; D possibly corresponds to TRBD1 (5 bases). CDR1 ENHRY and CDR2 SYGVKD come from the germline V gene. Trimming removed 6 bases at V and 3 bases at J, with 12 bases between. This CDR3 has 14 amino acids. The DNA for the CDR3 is TGTGCCATCAGCCCTACAGGAGTCAATCAGCCCCAGCATTTT. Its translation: CAISPTGVNQPQHF.

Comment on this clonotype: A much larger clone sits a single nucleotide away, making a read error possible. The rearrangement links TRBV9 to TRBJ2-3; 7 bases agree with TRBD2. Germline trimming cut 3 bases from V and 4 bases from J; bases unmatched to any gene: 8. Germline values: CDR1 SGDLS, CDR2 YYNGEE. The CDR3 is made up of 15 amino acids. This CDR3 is CASSAEVGGADTQYF. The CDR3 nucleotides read TGTGCCAGCAGCGCAGAGGTGGGAGGGGCAGATACGCAGTATTTT.

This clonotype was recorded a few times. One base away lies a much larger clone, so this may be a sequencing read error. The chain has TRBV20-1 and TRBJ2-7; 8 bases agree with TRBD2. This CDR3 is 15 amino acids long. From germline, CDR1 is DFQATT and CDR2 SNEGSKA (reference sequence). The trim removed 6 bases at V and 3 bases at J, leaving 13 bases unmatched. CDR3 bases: TGCAGTGCCCCGGGACCAGCGGGAGCCCTCTACGAGCAGTACTTC. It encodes CSAPGPAGALYEQYF.

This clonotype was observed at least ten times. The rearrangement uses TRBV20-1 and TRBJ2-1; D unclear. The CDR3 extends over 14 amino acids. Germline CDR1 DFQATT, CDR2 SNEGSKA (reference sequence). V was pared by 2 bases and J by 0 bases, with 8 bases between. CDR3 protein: CSARHFNSYNEQFF. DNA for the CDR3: TGCAGTGCTAGACACTTCAACTCCTACAATGAGCAGTTCTTC.

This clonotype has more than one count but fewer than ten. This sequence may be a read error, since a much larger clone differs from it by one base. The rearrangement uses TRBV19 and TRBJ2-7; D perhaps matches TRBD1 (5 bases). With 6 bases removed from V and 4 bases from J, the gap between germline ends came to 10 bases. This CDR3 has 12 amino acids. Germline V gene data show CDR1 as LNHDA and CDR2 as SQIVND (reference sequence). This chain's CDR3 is CASSGRGYEQYF. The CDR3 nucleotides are TGTGCCAGTAGCGGTAGGGGATACGAGCAGTACTTC. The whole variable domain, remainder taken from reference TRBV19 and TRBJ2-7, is DGGITQSPKYLFRKEGQNVTLSCEQNLNHDAMYWYRQDPGQGLRLIYYSQIVNDFQKGDIAEGYSVSREKKESFPLTVTSAQKNPTAFYLCASSGRGYEQYFGPGTRLTVT.

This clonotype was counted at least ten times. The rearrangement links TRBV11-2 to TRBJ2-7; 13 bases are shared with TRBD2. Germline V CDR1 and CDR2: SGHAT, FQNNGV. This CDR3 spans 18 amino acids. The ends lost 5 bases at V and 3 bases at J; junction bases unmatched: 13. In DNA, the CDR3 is TGTGCCAGCAGCACCAGACTAGCGGGAGGCCCCCTGTTCTACGAGCAGTACTTC. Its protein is CASSTRLAGGPLFYEQYF.

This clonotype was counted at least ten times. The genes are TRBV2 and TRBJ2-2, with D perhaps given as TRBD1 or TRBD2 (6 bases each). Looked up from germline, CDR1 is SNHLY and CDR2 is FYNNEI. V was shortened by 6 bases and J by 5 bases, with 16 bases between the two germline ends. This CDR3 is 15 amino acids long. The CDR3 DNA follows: TGTGCCAGCAGCCAAGGGGGAGGAGGGACCGGGGAGCTGTTTTTT. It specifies CASSQGGGGTGELFF.

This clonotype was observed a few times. CDR3 DNA sequence: TGTGCCAGTAGTATTGCCTTACAGGGAAATCAGCCCCAGCATTTT. Protein: CASSIALQGNQPQHF. The chain uses TRBV19 and TRBJ1-5; TRBD1 might be the D (6 bases). The germline CDR1 and CDR2 sequences are LNHDA and SQIVND (reference sequence). The CDR3 sequence is 15 residues long. V was pared by 3 bases and J by 4 bases, with 13 bases between.

The CDR3 DNA is TGTGCCAGCAAAGAAGAGCGGGAGGGCCGTCCCGAGCAGTACTTC. Translated, it gives CASKEEREGRPEQYF. The gene calls are TRBV7-9 and TRBJ2-7; TRBD2 matches 10 bases. The ends lost 7 bases at V and 6 bases at J; junction bases unmatched: 12. Germline CDR1 reads SEHNR; CDR2 reads FQNEAQ (reference sequence). The CDR3 consists of 15 residues.

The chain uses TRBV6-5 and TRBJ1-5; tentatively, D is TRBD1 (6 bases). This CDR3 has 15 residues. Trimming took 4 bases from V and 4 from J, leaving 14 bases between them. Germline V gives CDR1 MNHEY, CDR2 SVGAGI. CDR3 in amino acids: CASSFIQDRNQPQHF. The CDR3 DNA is TGTGCCAGCAGTTTCATACAGGACAGAAATCAGCCCCAGCATTTT.

The CDR3 region is CASSEELAGTDTQYF. In nucleotides, the CDR3 is TGTGCCAGCAGTGAGGAACTAGCGGGCACAGATACGCAGTATTTT. The chain joins TRBV2 to TRBJ2-3; TRBD2 aligns across 8 bases. Germline CDR1 SNHLY, CDR2 FYNNEI. With 3 bases clipped from V and 1 base from J, the junction kept 3 bases outside the gene matches. The CDR3 runs 15 residues. Variable domain in full (rest from reference TRBV2 and TRBJ2-3): EPEVTQTPSHQVTQMGQEVILRCVPISNHLYFYWYRQILGQKVEFLVSFYNNEISEKSEIFDDQFSVERPDGSNFTLKIRSTKLEDSAMYFCASSEELAGTDTQYFGPGTRLTVL.

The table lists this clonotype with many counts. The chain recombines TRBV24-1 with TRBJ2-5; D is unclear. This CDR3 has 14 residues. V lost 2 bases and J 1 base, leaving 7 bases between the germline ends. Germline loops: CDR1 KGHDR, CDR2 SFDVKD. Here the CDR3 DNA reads TGTGCCACCAGTGATTCCGGGTCCCAAGAGACCCAGTACTTC. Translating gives CATSDSGSQETQYF.

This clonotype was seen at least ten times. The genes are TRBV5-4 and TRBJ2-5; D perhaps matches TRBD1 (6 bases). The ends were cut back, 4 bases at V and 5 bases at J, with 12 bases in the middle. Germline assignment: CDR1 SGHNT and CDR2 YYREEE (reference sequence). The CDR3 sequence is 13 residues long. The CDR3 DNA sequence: TGTGCCAGCAGCCGGACTCAGGGGGAGACCCAGTACTTC. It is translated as CASSRTQGETQYF. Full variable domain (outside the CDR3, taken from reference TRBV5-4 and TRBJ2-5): ETGVTQSPTHLIKTRGQQVTLRCSSQSGHNTVSWYQQALGQGPQFIFQYYREEENGRGNFPPRFSGLQFPNYSSELNVNALELDDSALYLCASSRTQGETQYFGPGTRLLVL.

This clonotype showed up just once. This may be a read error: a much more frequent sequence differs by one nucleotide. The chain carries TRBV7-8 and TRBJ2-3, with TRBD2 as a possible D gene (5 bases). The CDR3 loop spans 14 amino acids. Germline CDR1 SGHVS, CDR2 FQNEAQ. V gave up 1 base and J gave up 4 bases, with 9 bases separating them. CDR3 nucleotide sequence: TGTGCCAGCAGCTTAGTTAGCGCTGCAGATACGCAGTATTTT. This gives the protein CASSLVSAADTQYF.

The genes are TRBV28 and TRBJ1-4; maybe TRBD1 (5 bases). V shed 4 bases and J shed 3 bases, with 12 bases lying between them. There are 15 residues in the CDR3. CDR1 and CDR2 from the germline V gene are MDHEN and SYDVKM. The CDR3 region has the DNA TGTGCCAGCAGTTCCCCGGGGCAGGCTAATGAAAAACTGTTTTTT. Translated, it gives CASSSPGQANEKLFF.

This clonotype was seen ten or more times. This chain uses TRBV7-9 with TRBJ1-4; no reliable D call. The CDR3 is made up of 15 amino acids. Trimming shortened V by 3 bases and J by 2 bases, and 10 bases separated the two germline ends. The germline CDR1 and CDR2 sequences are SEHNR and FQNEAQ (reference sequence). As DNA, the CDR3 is TGTGCCAGCAGCTTCACCAGATCTACTAATGAAAAACTGTTTTTT. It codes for CASSFTRSTNEKLFF.

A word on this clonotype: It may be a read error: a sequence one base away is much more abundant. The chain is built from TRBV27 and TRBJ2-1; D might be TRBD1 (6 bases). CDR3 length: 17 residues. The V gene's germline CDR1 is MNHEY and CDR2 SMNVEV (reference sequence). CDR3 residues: CASSPGAGPSSYNQQFF. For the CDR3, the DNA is TGTGCCAGCAGCCCAGGGGCGGGCCCGAGCTCCTACAATCAGCAGTTCTTC.

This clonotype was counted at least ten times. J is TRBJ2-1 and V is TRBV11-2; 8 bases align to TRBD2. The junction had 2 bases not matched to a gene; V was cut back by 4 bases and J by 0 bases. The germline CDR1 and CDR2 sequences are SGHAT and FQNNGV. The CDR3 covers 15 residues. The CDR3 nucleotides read TGTGCCAGCAGCTCTACTAGCGGCTCCTACAATGAGCAGTTCTTC. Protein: CASSSTSGSYNEQFF. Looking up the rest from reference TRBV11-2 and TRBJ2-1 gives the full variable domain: EAGVAQSPRYKIIEKRQSVAFWCNPISGHATLYWYQQILGQGPKLLIQFQNNGVVDDSQLPKDRFSAERLKGVDSTLKIQPAKLEDSAVYLCASSSTSGSYNEQFFGPGTRLTVL.